Below are 20 T cell receptor beta chains sequenced from a single sample in a study of cytomegalovirus exposure and HLA in healthy donors. The PCR used 60 Vbeta and 13 Jbeta primers. This table comes from immunoSEQ multiplex PCR, and its TCRdb copy is limited to in-frame clones, with some not included. The table shows roughly 200,000 clones, with around 73% occurring only once. The sequenced sample was PBMCs. The receptors here all came from a woman aged 25 to 39 in good health and CMV-seropositive.

The chain recombines TRBV6-6 with TRBJ2-5; 7 bases agree with TRBD1. The CDR3 covers 15 residues. The junction had 5 bases not matched to a gene; V was cut back by 0 bases and J by 4 bases. Germline V gives CDR1 MNHNY, CDR2 SVGAGI (reference sequence). This CDR3 is CASSYSAGGGETQYF. The CDR3 nucleotides read TGTGCCAGCAGTTACTCAGCAGGGGGTGGAGAGACCCAGTACTTC.

The chain carries TRBV2 and TRBJ1-2, with 8 bases lining up with TRBD1. CDR1 is SNHLY, CDR2 FYNNEI, per germline. Unmatched junction bases numbered 14, after V lost 6 bases and J lost 5 bases. CDR3 length: 16 residues. The CDR3 sequence: CASSFDGGRGLYGYTF. CDR3 DNA sequence: TGTGCCAGCAGCTTCGATGGGGGCAGGGGGCTGTATGGCTACACCTTC.

The V call is TRBV25-1, the J call TRBJ1-2; D is possibly TRBD1 (6 bases). Trimming took 4 bases from V and 8 from J, leaving 14 bases between them. From germline, CDR1 is MGHDK and CDR2 SYGVNS. The CDR3 spans 13 residues. CDR3 DNA sequence: TGTGCCAGCAGTGGGGACACCCTAGGGGGCTACACCTTC. Translating it yields CASSGDTLGGYTF.

The chain links TRBV28 to TRBJ2-3; D is uncertain. The CDR3 runs to 13 residues. Trimming removed 5 bases at V and 4 bases at J, with 10 bases between. Germline values: CDR1 MDHEN, CDR2 SYDVKM. The CDR3 DNA reads as TGTGCCAGCAGTGTCCCTAGGCCAGATACGCAGTATTTT. This translates into CASSVPRPDTQYF.

V and J are TRBV18 and TRBJ1-1; 8 nucleotides line up with TRBD1. Germline-derived CDR1 and CDR2 are KGHSH and LQKENI. V shed 0 bases, J shed 1 base, and the junction held 13 bases outside the gene matches. The CDR3 runs to 19 residues. The CDR3: CASSPPQSLGTGSNTEAFF. DNA of the CDR3: TGTGCCAGCTCACCACCCCAATCACTCGGGACAGGCTCGAACACTGAAGCTTTCTTT.

This clone was found a few times. The rearrangement uses TRBV13 and TRBJ2-2; TRBD2 aligns across 14 bases. The trim removed 5 bases at V and 6 bases at J, leaving 8 bases unmatched. The CDR3 length is 17 residues. Per germline, CDR1 PRHDT and CDR2 FYEKMQ (reference sequence). CDR3 nucleotide sequence: TGTGCCAGCAGCCGGGGACTAGCGGGAGTTTGGGCCGGGGAGCTGTTTTTT. Amino acid sequence: CASSRGLAGVWAGELFF.

A few counts support this clone. The rearrangement uses TRBV25-1 and TRBJ1-2, with 10 bases identical to TRBD1. The germline V gene encodes CDR1 MGHDK and CDR2 SYGVNS. With 3 bases clipped from V and 8 bases from J, the junction kept 6 bases outside the gene matches. The CDR3 contains 14 residues. CDR3 DNA sequence: TGTGCCAGCAGTGACCCCGGGACAGGGGTCGGCTACACCTTC. Translation gives CASSDPGTGVGYTF.

This clone has just a few counts. The chain combines TRBV6-4 with TRBJ2-2; a possible D gene is TRBD1 (5 bases). This CDR3 is built from 15 residues. The V end was cut by 3 bases, the J end by 2 bases, with 10 bases between. CDR1 and CDR2 from the germline V gene are MRHNA and SNTAGT. Here the CDR3 reads CASSDSTDNTGELFF. In DNA form, the CDR3 reads TGTGCCAGCAGTGATTCGACAGACAACACCGGGGAGCTGTTTTTT.

CDR3 region: CSARGGIQYF. The CDR3 DNA follows: TGCAGTGCAAGGGGGGGAATCCAGTACTTC. The V gene is TRBV20-1, the J gene TRBJ2-5; a possible D gene is TRBD2 (7 bases). V lost 6 bases and J 10 bases, leaving 12 bases between the germline ends. Germline CDR1 and CDR2: DFQATT and SNEGSKA (reference sequence). The CDR3 length is 10 residues.

The table lists this clone with a few counts. The V and J genes are TRBV7-9 and TRBJ1-1; D possibly corresponds to TRBD1 (5 bases). The V gene's germline CDR1 is SEHNR and CDR2 FQNEAQ (reference sequence). The CDR3 length is 14 residues. With 7 bases removed from V and 5 bases from J, the gap between germline ends came to 17 bases. The CDR3 DNA reads TGTGCCAGCACCTTGGGGACGGGAGGTACTGAAGCTTTCTTT. This codes for CASTLGTGGTEAFF. Complete variable domain (other parts from reference TRBV7-9 and TRBJ1-1): DTGVSQNPRHKITKRGQNVTFRCDPISEHNRLYWYRQTLGQGPEFLTYFQNEAQLEKSRLLSDRFSAERPKGSFSTLEIQRTEQGDSAMYLCASTLGTGGTEAFFGQGTRLTVV.

This rearrangement joins TRBV30 to TRBJ1-2; 10 nucleotides match TRBD1. Trimming cost V 0 bases and J 4 bases; bases outside gene matches: 5. Per germline, CDR1 GTSNPN and CDR2 SVGIG (reference sequence). The CDR3 covers 15 residues. The CDR3 nucleotides are TGTGCCTGGAGTGTACGGGACAGGGGAGTCTATGGCTACACCTTC. It yields the protein CAWSVRDRGVYGYTF.

The V call is TRBV6-5, the J call TRBJ2-7, with a weak D call TRBD1 (6 bases). Germline values: CDR1 MNHEY, CDR2 SVGAGI. The CDR3 totals 15 residues. The ends were cut back, 8 bases at V and 7 bases at J, with 24 bases in the middle. CDR3 sequence reads: CASSQGRPTKSEQYF. The CDR3 nucleotides read TGTGCCAGCTCTCAGGGGCGTCCCACTAAATCAGAGCAGTACTTC.

This chain joins TRBV5-1 and TRBJ2-3; 14 nucleotides line up with TRBD2. The CDR3 spans 17 residues. Per the germline V gene, CDR1 is SGHRS and CDR2 is YFSETQ. The ends lost 5 bases at V and 0 bases at J; junction bases unmatched: 5. CDR3 DNA sequence: TGCGCCAGCAGACCGGGACTAGCGGGAGTGAGCACAGATACGCAGTATTTT. Protein: CASRPGLAGVSTDTQYF.

J is TRBJ2-1 and V is TRBV18, with D maybe TRBD2 (7 bases). Trimming removed 1 base from V and 7 bases from J, with 14 bases in between. Germline lookup yields CDR1 KGHSH and CDR2 LQKENI. The CDR3 sequence is 15 residues long. This CDR3 is CASSPRGGSLNEQFF. CDR3 DNA sequence: TGTGCCAGCTCACCACGGGGGGGCAGCTTGAATGAGCAGTTCTTC.

In its sample, this clone was seen a few times. The rearrangement links TRBV6-6 to TRBJ1-4; D is uncertain. V was pared by 3 bases and J by 0 bases, with 8 bases between. The germline V gene has CDR1 MNHNY and CDR2 SVGAGI (reference sequence). CDR3 length: 15 amino acids. In nucleotides, the CDR3 is TGTGCCAGCAGTTATGGTCAGACAACTAATGAAAAACTGTTTTTT. This sequence encodes CASSYGQTTNEKLFF.

The rearrangement joins TRBV19 to TRBJ1-6, with D unresolved. The CDR3 length is 15 residues. Trimming took off 5 bases at V and 0 bases at J, with 8 bases between the two ends. Germline CDR1 reads LNHDA; CDR2 reads SQIVND (reference sequence). CDR3 residues: CASSVQSSYNSPLHF. CDR3 bases: TGTGCCAGTAGTGTACAAAGCTCCTATAATTCACCCCTCCACTTT.

The chain is built from TRBV10-3 and TRBJ2-1; TRBD2 matches 10 bases. J gave up 6 bases and V 5 bases, and 10 bases lay outside the gene matches. Germline V lookup: CDR1 ENHRY, CDR2 SYGVKD. The CDR3 consists of 16 residues. The CDR3 DNA reads TGTGCCATCAGTCGAGGCGCGAGCGGGGGGGCCAATGAGCAGTTCTTC. This sequence encodes CAISRGASGGANEQFF.

V usage is TRBV27 and J usage is TRBJ1-2; 12 bases agree with TRBD1. The CDR3 totals 14 residues. CDR1 and CDR2 (germline): MNHEY, SMNVEV (reference sequence). J was trimmed by 8 bases and V by 5 bases; bases with no gene match: 6. The CDR3: CASSPGDRGRGYTF. The CDR3 DNA reads TGTGCCAGCAGTCCGGGGGACAGGGGGCGCGGCTACACCTTC.

This chain joins TRBV28 and TRBJ1-1; no definite D call. Trimming took off 6 bases at V and 11 bases at J, with 16 bases between the two ends. CDR1 and CDR2 (germline): MDHEN, SYDVKM. This CDR3 spans 12 amino acids. This CDR3 is CASRNSVTGAFF. The CDR3 bases are TGTGCCAGCAGAAACAGCGTAACGGGGGCTTTCTTT.

The V and J genes are TRBV10-3 and TRBJ1-1; D unresolved. V was cut by 1 base and J by 10 bases, with 16 bases left in between. Germline CDR1 is ENHRY and CDR2 is SYGVKD. This CDR3 region has 14 residues. The DNA for the CDR3 is TGTGCCATCAGTGAGTTGGCCGCCTCCCGCCCAGCTTTCTTT. Translation: CAISELAASRPAFF.